Listed below are T cell receptor beta chains from one sample, sequenced in a study of blood T cell repertoires in COVID-19. Measured with immunoSEQ multiplex PCR; TCRdb has only the in-frame clones, and not every one. The sample gives about 330,000 clones, around 83% of which show up once; roughly 1.1% is in the top ten. The sequenced material came from peripheral blood. The origin of the receptors is a woman aged 45-65 years with acute or convalescent COVID-19. The CDR3 runs from the conserved cysteine through the conserved F or W. Fields, in order: clone size, V gene, D gene, J gene, CDR3 protein, CDR3 DNA. D genes are given only for firm matches. Only part of the rows carry a size: once, few, many, or a class if the clone is expanded.

-	TRBV27	-	TRBJ1-1	CASSPAGAYTEAFF	TGTGCCAGCAGTCCCGCGGGGGCCTACACTGAAGCTTTCTTT
-	TRBV9	TRBD1	TRBJ1-3	CASSVAPGQAGNTIYF	TGTGCCAGCAGCGTAGCACCGGGACAGGCGGGAAACACCATATATTTT
few	TRBV7-2	-	TRBJ1-5	CASSFLRGQPQHF	TGTGCCAGCAGCTTCCTCAGGGGTCAGCCCCAGCATTTT
-	TRBV2	-	TRBJ2-6	CASSLRAAGANVLTF	TGTGCCAGCAGTCTCAGGGCAGCCGGGGCCAACGTCCTGACTTTC
few	TRBV5-1	TRBD1	TRBJ2-7	CASGTGVTYEQYF	TGCGCCAGCGGGACAGGGGTTACCTACGAGCAGTACTTC
-	TRBV19	-	TRBJ1-4	CASSLNWGTNEKLFF	TGTGCCAGTAGTCTTAACTGGGGCACTAATGAAAAACTGTTTTTT
-	TRBV2	-	TRBJ1-5	CASIRQLNQPQHF	TGTGCCAGCATTCGACAGCTCAATCAGCCCCAGCATTTT
few	TRBV19	-	TRBJ1-6	CASSPQNSPLHF	TGTGCCAGTAGTCCCCAGAATTCACCCCTCCACTTT
once	TRBV7-2	TRBD1	TRBJ1-2	CASSRDRGDYGYTF	TGTGCCAGCAGCCGGGACAGGGGGGACTATGGCTACACCTTC
-	TRBV18	TRBD2	TRBJ2-3	CASSPPRTSVSTDTQYF	TGTGCCAGCTCACCACCCCGAACTAGCGTTAGCACAGATACGCAGTATTTT
-	TRBV5-1	-	TRBJ1-1	CASSWIQGNTEAFF	TGCGCCAGCAGCTGGATACAGGGGAACACTGAAGCTTTCTTT
-	TRBV28	-	TRBJ1-3	CASRKAGGAFSGNTIYF	TGTGCCAGCAGGAAAGCTGGGGGGGCCTTCTCTGGAAACACCATATATTTT
-	TRBV19	-	TRBJ1-1	CASSRGHVKAFF	TGTGCCAGTAGTAGGGGACATGTTAAAGCTTTCTTT
-	TRBV7-2	-	TRBJ1-2	CASSSLPDGGGSNYGYTF	TGTGCCAGCAGCTCTTTGCCGGACGGGGGGGGATCTAACTATGGCTACACCTTC
-	TRBV5-1	-	TRBJ2-5	CASSLNTDETQYF	TGCGCCAGCAGCTTGAATACAGATGAGACCCAGTACTTC
-	TRBV5-1	-	TRBJ1-2	CASSLEPRGYGYTF	TGCGCCAGCAGCTTGGAACCCAGGGGCTATGGCTACACCTTC
-	TRBV3-1/TRBV3-2	TRBD2	TRBJ2-7	CASGPINRDSSGCSSYEQYF	TGTGCCAGCGGCCCCATAAATCGGGACTCTAGCGGGTGTAGCTCCTACGAGCAGTACTTC
-	TRBV5-1	TRBD1	TRBJ2-3	CASSLEGAGDTQYF	TGCGCCAGCAGCTTGGAGGGGGCCGGAGATACGCAGTATTTT
-	TRBV28	TRBD1	TRBJ1-2	CASSPDRGNGYTF	TGTGCCAGCAGCCCGGACAGGGGGAATGGCTACACCTTC
-	TRBV7-2	-	TRBJ1-2	CASSFPNSLYTF	TGTGCCAGCAGCTTCCCGAACAGTTTATACACCTTC
-	TRBV27	-	TRBJ1-6	CASSPNRVRDNSPLHF	TGTGCCAGCAGTCCAAACAGGGTTCGCGATAATTCACCCCTCCACTTT
-	TRBV5-1	TRBD2	TRBJ2-1	CASSLELADEQFF	TGCGCCAGCAGCTTGGAACTAGCGGATGAGCAGTTCTTC
-	TRBV19	-	TRBJ1-5	CASSKTREDSNQPQHF	TGTGCCAGTAGTAAAACCAGGGAAGATAGCAATCAGCCCCAGCATTTT